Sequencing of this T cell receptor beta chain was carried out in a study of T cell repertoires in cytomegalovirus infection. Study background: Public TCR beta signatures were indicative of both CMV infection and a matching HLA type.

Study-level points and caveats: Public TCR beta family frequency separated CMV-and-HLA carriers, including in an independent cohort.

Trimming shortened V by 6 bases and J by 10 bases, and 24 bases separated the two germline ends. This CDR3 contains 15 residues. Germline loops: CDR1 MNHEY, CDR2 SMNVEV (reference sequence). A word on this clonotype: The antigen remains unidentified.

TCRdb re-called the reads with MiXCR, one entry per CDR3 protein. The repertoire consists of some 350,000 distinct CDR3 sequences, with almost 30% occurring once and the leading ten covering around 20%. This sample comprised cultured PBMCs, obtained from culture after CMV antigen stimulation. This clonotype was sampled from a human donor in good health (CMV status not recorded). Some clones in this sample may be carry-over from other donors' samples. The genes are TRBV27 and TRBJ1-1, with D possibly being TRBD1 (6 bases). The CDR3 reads CASRSSGQERVGAFF. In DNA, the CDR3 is TGTGCCAGCAGATCGTCGGGACAAGAGAGGGTCGGAGCTTTCTTT.